The 19 T cell receptor beta chains reported below all come from one sample, sequenced in a study of cytomegalovirus exposure and HLA in healthy donors. It was with 60 Vbeta and 13 Jbeta primers that the PCR ran. TCRdb keeps only in-frame clones here, not all; method: immunoSEQ multiplex PCR. The repertoire holds more than 85,000 clones, roughly 79% seen once, with approximately 2% in the top ten. The specimen was PBMCs. These receptor sequences come from a man aged 35-49 years in good health and CMV-seronegative.

Comments on this clone: The junction shows a germline mismatch at one end, possibly a read error. This chain joins TRBV2 and TRBJ1-5; no clear D gene. The CDR3 runs to 14 residues. Germline V lookup: CDR1 SNHLY, CDR2 FYNNEI. In DNA, the CDR3 is TGTGCCGGCAGTGAGACTTATAGCAATCAGCCCCAGCATTTT. Translation: CAGSETYSNQPQHF.

The V and J genes are TRBV19 and TRBJ2-1; no clear D. This CDR3 has 17 amino acids. CDR1 is LNHDA and CDR2 is SQIVND in the germline V gene (reference sequence). The germline V and J ends were trimmed by 5 bases and 0 bases, with 17 bases remaining between them. The CDR3 loop is CASSPPWAYSSYNEQFF. DNA of the CDR3: TGTGCCAGTAGTCCCCCTTGGGCATATAGCTCCTACAATGAGCAGTTCTTC.

In nucleotides, the CDR3 is TGTGCCAGCAGCGACCCGGACAGCTCCTTCTACGAGCAGTACTTC. Amino acid sequence: CASSDPDSSFYEQYF. The rearrangement links TRBV27 to TRBJ2-7; maybe TRBD1 (6 bases). In germline, CDR1 is MNHEY, CDR2 SMNVEV (reference sequence). This CDR3 has 15 residues. The V and J ends lost 6 bases and 3 bases respectively, with 18 bases between them.

The chain joins TRBV19 to TRBJ1-2; D is unresolved. The CDR3 is 13 residues long. CDR1 is LNHDA, CDR2 SQIVND, per germline (reference sequence). The V end lost 6 bases, the J end lost 3 bases, and 11 bases lay between the germline ends. Written as DNA, the CDR3 is TGTGCCAGTAGATCACCGATAGACTATGGCTACACCTTC. It translates to CASRSPIDYGYTF.

The rearrangement uses TRBV5-8 and TRBJ1-4; D not certain. This CDR3 has 15 residues. The V gene's germline CDR1 is SGHTS and CDR2 YDEGEE. V lost 2 bases, J lost 3 bases, and 11 bases lay in between. The CDR3 loop reads CASSLEGRANEKLFF. The DNA for the CDR3 is TGTGCCAGCAGCTTAGAGGGCCGGGCTAATGAAAAACTGTTTTTT.

The V and J genes are TRBV28 and TRBJ1-6, with TRBD1 as a possible D gene (5 bases). V dropped 3 bases and J dropped 8 bases, with 11 bases sitting between them. The length of the CDR3 is 14 residues. The germline V gene encodes CDR1 MDHEN and CDR2 SYDVKM. The CDR3 DNA follows: TGTGCCAGCAGTTTGGGGGGAGAAGATTCACCCCTCCACTTT. It specifies CASSLGGEDSPLHF.

The genes are TRBV7-9 and TRBJ1-1, with TRBD1 matching over 9 bases. CDR1 is SEHNR, CDR2 FQNEAQ, per germline (reference sequence). The CDR3 is 15 amino acids. Trimming at V came to 5 bases and at J to 1 base, leaving 5 bases not matched to a gene. The DNA of the CDR3 is TGTGCCAGCAGCCAAAACAGGGGGCGGAACACTGAAGCTTTCTTT. It specifies CASSQNRGRNTEAFF.

The CDR3 sequence: CASYYGGELLGNEQYF. The CDR3 nucleotides are TGTGCCAGTTATTACGGGGGAGAGTTGTTGGGGAACGAGCAGTACTTC. The chain carries TRBV19 and TRBJ2-7; D might be TRBD2 (6 bases). CDR3 length: 16 amino acids. Germline V gene data show CDR1 as LNHDA and CDR2 as SQIVND (reference sequence). The ends were cut back, 8 bases at V and 5 bases at J, with 25 bases in the middle.

The chain employs TRBV2 and TRBJ1-4; 10 bases are shared with TRBD1. Trimming took 6 bases from V and 6 from J; bases not matched to a gene: 4. CDR3 length: 14 residues. Per the germline V gene, CDR1 is SNHLY and CDR2 is FYNNEI. As DNA, the CDR3 is TGTGCCAGCAGGGAGGACAGGGGGTATGAAAAACTGTTTTTT. Its protein is CASREDRGYEKLFF. Based on the CDR3 plus reference TRBV2 and TRBJ1-4, the full variable domain is EPEVTQTPSHQVTQMGQEVILRCVPISNHLYFYWYRQILGQKVEFLVSFYNNEISEKSEIFDDQFSVERPDGSNFTLKIRSTKLEDSAMYFCASREDRGYEKLFFGSGTQLSVL.

The table lists this clone with a count of one. The V gene is TRBV19, the J gene TRBJ2-5, with TRBD1 as a possible D gene (5 bases). Germline CDR1 reads LNHDA; CDR2 reads SQIVND (reference sequence). The CDR3 is 14 amino acids. V shed 5 bases and J shed 7 bases, with 17 bases lying between them. Written as DNA, the CDR3 is TGTGCCAGTAGTGCGGACGGACACCGGTTGACCCAGTACTTC. Translation gives CASSADGHRLTQYF.

The chain is built from TRBV5-1 and TRBJ1-1, with 7 bases fitting TRBD1. CDR3 size: 19 residues. Germline loops: CDR1 SGHRS, CDR2 YFSETQ. Trimming at V came to 0 bases and at J to 3 bases, leaving 17 bases not matched to a gene. CDR3 amino acids: CASSLVAPLNRDRDTEAFF. The CDR3 bases are TGCGCCAGCAGCTTGGTCGCCCCCCTAAACCGGGACAGAGACACTGAAGCTTTCTTT.

The chain combines TRBV9 with TRBJ2-3; 12 bases line up with TRBD2. Trimming at V came to 4 bases and at J to 1 base, leaving 4 bases not matched to a gene. Per germline, CDR1 SGDLS and CDR2 YYNGEE. This CDR3 has 16 residues. CDR3 sequence reads: CASSPRTSGGTDTQYF. CDR3 DNA: TGTGCCAGCAGCCCAAGGACTAGCGGGGGCACAGATACGCAGTATTTT.

V gene TRBV6-1 combines with J gene TRBJ1-1; D uncertain. Germline CDR1 reads MNHNS; CDR2 reads SASEGT. The length of the CDR3 is 11 residues. V was shortened by 5 bases and J by 8 bases, with 9 bases between the two germline ends. The CDR3 nucleotides read TGTGCCAGCAGTTCCCGGTCGGAAGCTTTCTTT. It codes for CASSSRSEAFF.

This clone has just one count. V gene TRBV18 combines with J gene TRBJ1-4, with 8 positions matching TRBD1. CDR1 is KGHSH and CDR2 is LQKENI in the germline V gene. The CDR3 runs to 15 residues. J was trimmed by 4 bases and V by 4 bases; bases with no gene match: 5. The CDR3 DNA reads TGTGCCAGCTCACTTCAACAGGGGGGTAATGAAAAACTGTTTTTT. Translation gives CASSLQQGGNEKLFF.

The chain links TRBV19 to TRBJ2-1; 12 nucleotides match TRBD1. Germline CDR1 reads LNHDA; CDR2 reads SQIVND (reference sequence). V trimming: 6 bases; J trimming: 2 bases; junction bases outside the gene matches: 2. This CDR3 region has 15 residues. The CDR3 region is CASSGTGGAYNEQFF. The CDR3 DNA reads as TGTGCCAGTAGCGGGACAGGGGGCGCCTACAATGAGCAGTTCTTC.

V usage is TRBV6-1 and J usage is TRBJ2-6, with D tentatively TRBD2 (5 bases). Between the trimmed V and J ends, which lost 4 bases and 3 bases, there was a span of 16 bases. Germline V CDR1 and CDR2: MNHNS, SASEGT. CDR3 size: 17 residues. CDR3 loop: CASSALANRGGANVLTF. The CDR3 nucleotides are TGTGCCAGCAGTGCATTAGCGAACCGCGGTGGGGCCAACGTCCTGACTTTC.

The rearrangement uses TRBV14 and TRBJ1-4; no firm D call. The CDR3 has 15 amino acids. Germline-derived CDR1 and CDR2 are SGHDN and FVKESK. The V end was cut by 4 bases, the J end by 4 bases, with 13 bases between. In DNA, the CDR3 is TGTGCCAGCAGCCCCCTCGGAGGCCATAATGAAAAACTGTTTTTT. Translated, it gives CASSPLGGHNEKLFF. Based on the CDR3 plus reference TRBV14 and TRBJ1-4, the full variable domain is EAGVTQFPSHSVIEKGQTVTLRCDPISGHDNLYWYRRVMGKEIKFLLHFVKESKQDESGMPNNRFLAERTGGTYSTLKVQPAELEDSGVYFCASSPLGGHNEKLFFGSGTQLSVL.

This clone was observed a handful of times. This chain connects TRBV14 to TRBJ2-1; 8 bases line up with TRBD2. The CDR3 has 12 amino acids. Germline V gives CDR1 SGHDN, CDR2 FVKESK. V was clipped by 4 bases and J by 10 bases; unmatched bases: 3. This CDR3 is CASSRTSYEQFF. The CDR3 nucleotides are TGTGCCAGCAGCCGGACTAGCTACGAGCAGTTCTTC.

The rearrangement joins TRBV30 to TRBJ1-4, with 9 bases lining up with TRBD1. The CDR3 length is 17 residues. The germline V gene has CDR1 GTSNPN and CDR2 SVGIG (reference sequence). The V gene end was trimmed by 3 bases and the J gene end by 4 bases; junction bases not matched to a gene: 12. CDR3 sequence reads: CAWRYPPGQGINEKLFF. DNA of the CDR3: TGTGCCTGGAGATATCCTCCGGGACAGGGAATTAATGAAAAACTGTTTTTT.